This T cell receptor (beta chain) derives from a study of T cells in Graves' hyperthyroidism and ophthalmopathy. Study conclusions and caveats: Blood held most thyroid clonotypes expanded above 0.001 frequency.

Progressors' blood was drawn at hyperthyroidism diagnosis, before ophthalmopathy symptoms. More than 8 ml fresh peripheral blood yielded the PBMCs. This clonotype was recorded many times. The antigen is undetermined. Amplified regions were TCR beta CDR3 sequences from RNA transcripts. TCR CDR3 underwent first-round RT-PCR with the HTBI primer set. TCRdb re-called the multiplex PCR reads through MiXCR, storing one row per CDR3 protein. The sample includes under 300,000 distinct CDR3 sequences, about 16% seen only once; the top ten take 30% to 35%. Germline CDR1 and CDR2: MDHEN and SYDVKM. V shed 4 bases and J shed 2 bases, with 15 bases lying between them. CDR3 length: 15 residues.

The chain links TRBV28 to TRBJ2-7; TRBD1 might be the D (6 bases). The TCR originated in a woman aged 45-65 years with Graves' hyperthyroidism that later progressed to Graves' ophthalmopathy. The sequenced sample consisted of blood. CDR3 in DNA: TGTGCCAGCAGTTCGACAGGAGGCCTAACCTACGAGCAGTACTTC. This gives the protein CASSSTGGLTYEQYF.